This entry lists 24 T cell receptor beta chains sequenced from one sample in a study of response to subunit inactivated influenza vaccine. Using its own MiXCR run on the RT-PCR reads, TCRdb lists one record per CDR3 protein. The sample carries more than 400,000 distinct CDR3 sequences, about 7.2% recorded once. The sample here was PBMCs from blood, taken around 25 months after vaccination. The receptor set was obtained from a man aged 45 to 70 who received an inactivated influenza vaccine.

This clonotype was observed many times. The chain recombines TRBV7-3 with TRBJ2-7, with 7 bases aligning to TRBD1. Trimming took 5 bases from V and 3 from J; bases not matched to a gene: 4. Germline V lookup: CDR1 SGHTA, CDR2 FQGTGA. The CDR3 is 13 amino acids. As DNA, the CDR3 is TGTGCCAGCAGCGCCTCAGGGGGCTACGAGCAGTACTTC. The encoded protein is CASSASGGYEQYF. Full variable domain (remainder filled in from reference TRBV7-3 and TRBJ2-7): GAGVSQTPSNKVTEKGKYVELRCDPISGHTALYWYRQSLGQGPEFLIYFQGTGAADDSGLPNDRFFAVRPEGSVSTLKIQRTERGDSAVYLCASSASGGYEQYFGPGTRLTVT.

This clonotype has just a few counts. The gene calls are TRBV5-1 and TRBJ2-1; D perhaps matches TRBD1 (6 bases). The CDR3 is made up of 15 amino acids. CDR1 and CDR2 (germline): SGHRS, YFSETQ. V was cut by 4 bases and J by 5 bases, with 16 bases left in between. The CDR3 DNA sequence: TGCGCCAGCAGCATCCGGAACAGGGCGGACAATGAGCAGTTCTTC. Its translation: CASSIRNRADNEQFF.

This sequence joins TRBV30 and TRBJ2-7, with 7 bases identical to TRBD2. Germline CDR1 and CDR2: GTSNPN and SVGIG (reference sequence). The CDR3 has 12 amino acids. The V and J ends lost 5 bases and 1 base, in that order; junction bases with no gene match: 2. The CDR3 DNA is TGTGCCTGGTCGGGACTATCCTACGAGCAGTACTTC. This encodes CAWSGLSYEQYF.

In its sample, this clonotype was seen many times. The CDR3 sequence is CASSAGTGIYEQYF. CDR3 sequence (DNA): TGTGCCAGCAGTGCCGGGACAGGGATCTACGAGCAGTACTTC. The chain uses TRBV2 and TRBJ2-7, with 9 bases aligning to TRBD1. In germline, CDR1 is SNHLY, CDR2 FYNNEI. J was trimmed by 3 bases and V by 4 bases; bases with no gene match: 4. The CDR3 consists of 14 residues.

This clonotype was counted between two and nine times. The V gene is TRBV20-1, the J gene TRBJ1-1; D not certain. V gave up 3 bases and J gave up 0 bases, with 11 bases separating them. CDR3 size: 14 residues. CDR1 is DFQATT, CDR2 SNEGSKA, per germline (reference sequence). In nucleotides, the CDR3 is TGCAGTGCTAGGTTCCCTGGAGTGAACACTGAAGCTTTCTTT. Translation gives CSARFPGVNTEAFF.

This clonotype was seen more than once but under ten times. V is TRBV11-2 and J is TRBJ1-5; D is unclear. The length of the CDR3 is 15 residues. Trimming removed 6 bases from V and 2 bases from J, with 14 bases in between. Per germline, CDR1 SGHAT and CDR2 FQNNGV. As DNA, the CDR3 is TGTGCCAGCAGTTCTCTTTTGGAACGCAATCAGCCCCAGCATTTT. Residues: CASSSLLERNQPQHF.

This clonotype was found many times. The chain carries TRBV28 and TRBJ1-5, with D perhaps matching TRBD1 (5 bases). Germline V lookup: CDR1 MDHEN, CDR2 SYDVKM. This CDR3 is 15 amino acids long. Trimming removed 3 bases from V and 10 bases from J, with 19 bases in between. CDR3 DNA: TGTGCCAGCAGTTTCCGTCTTGAGGGGCTTGAACCCCAGCATTTT. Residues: CASSFRLEGLEPQHF.

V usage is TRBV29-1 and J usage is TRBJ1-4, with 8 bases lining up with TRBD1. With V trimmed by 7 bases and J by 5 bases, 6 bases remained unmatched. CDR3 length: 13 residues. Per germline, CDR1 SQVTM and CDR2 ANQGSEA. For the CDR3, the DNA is TGCAGCGCTCGACGGGACAGGAATGAAAAACTGTTTTTT. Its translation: CSARRDRNEKLFF.

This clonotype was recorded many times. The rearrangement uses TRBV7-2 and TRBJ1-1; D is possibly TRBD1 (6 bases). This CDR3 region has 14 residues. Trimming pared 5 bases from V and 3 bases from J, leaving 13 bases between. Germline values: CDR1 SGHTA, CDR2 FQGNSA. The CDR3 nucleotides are TGTGCCAGCAGCCCCTTCGGACAGTACACTGAAGCTTTCTTT. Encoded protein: CASSPFGQYTEAFF.

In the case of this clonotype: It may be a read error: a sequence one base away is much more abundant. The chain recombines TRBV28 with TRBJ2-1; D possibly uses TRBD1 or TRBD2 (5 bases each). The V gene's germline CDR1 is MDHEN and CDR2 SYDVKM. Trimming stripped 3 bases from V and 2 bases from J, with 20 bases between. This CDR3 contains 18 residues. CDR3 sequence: CASSFPTGLGLTYNEQFF. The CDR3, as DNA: TGTGCCAGCAGTTTCCCCACGGGGCTAGGTCTAACCTACAATGAGCAGTTCTTC.

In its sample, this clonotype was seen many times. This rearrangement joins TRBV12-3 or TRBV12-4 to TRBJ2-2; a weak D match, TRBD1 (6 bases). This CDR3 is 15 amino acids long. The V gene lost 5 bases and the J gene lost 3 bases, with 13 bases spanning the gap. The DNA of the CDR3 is TGTGCCAGCAGTCCATCAGGGGTCGACACCGGGGAGCTGTTTTTT. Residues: CASSPSGVDTGELFF.

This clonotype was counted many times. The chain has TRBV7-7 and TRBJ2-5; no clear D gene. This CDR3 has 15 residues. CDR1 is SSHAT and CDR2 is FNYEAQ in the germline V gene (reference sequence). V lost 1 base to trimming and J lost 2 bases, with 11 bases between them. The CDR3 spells CASSLGPTSQETQYF. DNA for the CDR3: TGTGCCAGCAGCTTAGGTCCGACGTCACAAGAGACCCAGTACTTC. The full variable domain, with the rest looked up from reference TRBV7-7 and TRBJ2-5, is GAGVSQSPRYKVTKRGQDVTLRCDPISSHATLYWYQQALGQGPEFLTYFNYEAQPDKSGLPSDRFSAERPEGSISTLTIQRTEQRDSAMYRCASSLGPTSQETQYFGPGTRLLVL.

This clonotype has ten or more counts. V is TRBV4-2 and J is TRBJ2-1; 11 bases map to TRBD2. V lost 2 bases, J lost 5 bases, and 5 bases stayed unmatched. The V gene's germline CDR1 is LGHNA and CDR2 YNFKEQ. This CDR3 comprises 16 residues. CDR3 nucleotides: TGTGCCAGCAGCCAAATAGCGGGGGGGCACGACAATGAGCAGTTCTTC. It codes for CASSQIAGGHDNEQFF.

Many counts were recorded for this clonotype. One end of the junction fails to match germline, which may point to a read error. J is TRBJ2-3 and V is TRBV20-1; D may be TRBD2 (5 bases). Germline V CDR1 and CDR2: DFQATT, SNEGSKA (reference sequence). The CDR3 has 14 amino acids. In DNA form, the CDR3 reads TGCAGTGCCAGAGCCGGGCCGGGGACAGATACGCAGTATTTT. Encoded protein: CSARAGPGTDTQYF.

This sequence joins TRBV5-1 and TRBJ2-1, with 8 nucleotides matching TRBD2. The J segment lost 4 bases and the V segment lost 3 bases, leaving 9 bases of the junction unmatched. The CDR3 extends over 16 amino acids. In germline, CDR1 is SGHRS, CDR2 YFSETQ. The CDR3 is CASSSIAGRWYNEQFF. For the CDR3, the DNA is TGCGCCAGCAGCTCTATAGCGGGAAGGTGGTACAATGAGCAGTTCTTC.

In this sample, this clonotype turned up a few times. The CDR3, as DNA: TGCAGTGCTAAAGGAGTAGCGGGAGATGCGGGTGAGCAGTTCTTC. Translated: CSAKGVAGDAGEQFF. The chain employs TRBV20-1 and TRBJ2-1; 9 nucleotides match TRBD2. Trimming at V came to 4 bases and at J to 9 bases, leaving 13 bases not matched to a gene. Germline loops: CDR1 DFQATT, CDR2 SNEGSKA (reference sequence). The CDR3 sequence is 15 residues long.

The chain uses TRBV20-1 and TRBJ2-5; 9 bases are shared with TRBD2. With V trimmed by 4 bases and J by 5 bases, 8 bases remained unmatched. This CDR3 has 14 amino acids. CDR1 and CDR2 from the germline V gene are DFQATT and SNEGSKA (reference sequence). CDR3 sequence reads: CSATLAGLQETQYF. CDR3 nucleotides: TGCAGTGCTACTCTAGCGGGACTCCAGGAGACCCAGTACTTC.

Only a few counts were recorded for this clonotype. The CDR3 nucleotides read TGCAGTGCCGACGGACAGGGCGGGCCAGATACGCAGTATTTT. Translating it yields CSADGQGGPDTQYF. The chain links TRBV20-1 to TRBJ2-3; 8 bases match TRBD1. V lost 6 bases to trimming and J lost 4 bases; unmatched junction nucleotides: 9. Germline CDR1 reads DFQATT; CDR2 reads SNEGSKA (reference sequence). This CDR3 contains 14 residues.

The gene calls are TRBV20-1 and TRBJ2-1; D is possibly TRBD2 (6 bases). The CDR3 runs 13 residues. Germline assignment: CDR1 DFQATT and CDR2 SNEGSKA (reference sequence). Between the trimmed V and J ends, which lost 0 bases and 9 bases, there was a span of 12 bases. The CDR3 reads CSARDSSGFEQFF. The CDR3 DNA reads TGCAGTGCTAGAGATTCCAGCGGGTTTGAGCAGTTCTTC.

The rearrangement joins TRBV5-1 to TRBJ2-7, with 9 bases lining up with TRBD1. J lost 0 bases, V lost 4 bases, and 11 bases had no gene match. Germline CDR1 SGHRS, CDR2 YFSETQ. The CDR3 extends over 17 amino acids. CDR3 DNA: TGCGCCAGCAGCACAACCGGACAGGGGCGTTCCTCCTACGAGCAGTACTTC. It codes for CASSTTGQGRSSYEQYF.

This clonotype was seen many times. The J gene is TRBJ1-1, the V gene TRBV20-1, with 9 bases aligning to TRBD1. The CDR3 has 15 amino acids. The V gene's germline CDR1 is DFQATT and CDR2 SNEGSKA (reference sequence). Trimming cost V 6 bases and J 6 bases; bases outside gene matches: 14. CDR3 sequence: CSAERTGVGGAEAFF. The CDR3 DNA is TGCAGTGCGGAGCGGACAGGGGTCGGCGGCGCTGAAGCTTTCTTT.

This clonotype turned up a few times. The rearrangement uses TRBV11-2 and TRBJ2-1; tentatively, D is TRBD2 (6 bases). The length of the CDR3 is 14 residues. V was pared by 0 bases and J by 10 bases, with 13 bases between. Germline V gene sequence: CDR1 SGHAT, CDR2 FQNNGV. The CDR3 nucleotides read TGTGCCAGCAGCTTAGATCGATCGAGCGGGGAGCAGTTCTTC. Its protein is CASSLDRSSGEQFF.

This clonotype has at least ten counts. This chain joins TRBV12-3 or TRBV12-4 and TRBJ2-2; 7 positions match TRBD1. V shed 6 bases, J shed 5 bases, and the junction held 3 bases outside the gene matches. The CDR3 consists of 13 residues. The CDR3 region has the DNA TGTGCCAGCAGGCGACAGGGTACCGGGGAGCTGTTTTTT. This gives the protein CASRRQGTGELFF.

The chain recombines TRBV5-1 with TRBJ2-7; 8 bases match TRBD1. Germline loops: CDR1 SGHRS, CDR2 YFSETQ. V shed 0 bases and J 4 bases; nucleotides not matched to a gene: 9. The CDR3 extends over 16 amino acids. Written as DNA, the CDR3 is TGCGCCAGCAGCTTGGTTTCAGGGGGCGTACGGTACGAGCAGTACTTC. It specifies CASSLVSGGVRYEQYF.